A single sample gave rise to the 14 T cell receptor beta chains below, sequenced in a study of cytomegalovirus exposure and HLA in healthy donors. Use of 60 Vbeta and 13 Jbeta primers characterized the PCR. Profiling relied on immunoSEQ multiplex PCR, and the TCRdb table lists in-frame clones only, not all of them. The data hold 210,000 or so clones, with around 83% observed a single time. The sequenced sample was PBMCs. The origin of the receptors is a girl aged 2-10 years in good health and CMV-seronegative.

The V gene is TRBV19, the J gene TRBJ1-5; D not resolved. The V end was cut by 4 bases, the J end by 6 bases, with 19 bases between. CDR3 length equals 16 residues. CDR1 and CDR2 from the germline V gene are LNHDA and SQIVND (reference sequence). The CDR3 loop is CASSTRTGRTGQPQHF. The CDR3 coding sequence is TGTGCCAGTAGTACTCGGACTGGCAGGACTGGTCAGCCCCAGCATTTT.

This chain uses TRBV7-2 with TRBJ2-3; D not certain. V was shortened by 1 base and J by 6 bases, with 5 bases between the two germline ends. Per germline, CDR1 SGHTA and CDR2 FQGNSA. The CDR3 sequence is 12 residues long. In DNA form, the CDR3 reads TGTGCCAGCAGCTTAGACTTGGATACGCAGTATTTT. This gives the protein CASSLDLDTQYF.

The chain has TRBV4-1 and TRBJ1-5; TRBD1 agrees at 8 bases. The CDR3 covers 16 residues. Trimming cost V 0 bases and J 2 bases; bases outside gene matches: 3. Looked up from germline, CDR1 is MGHRA and CDR2 is YSYEKL. DNA for the CDR3: TGCGCCAGCAGCCAAGATGGGACAGGTCGCAATCAGCCCCAGCATTTT. This encodes CASSQDGTGRNQPQHF.

The rearrangement uses TRBV7-2 and TRBJ2-7, with 8 positions matching TRBD1. Germline CDR1 reads SGHTA; CDR2 reads FQGNSA. The CDR3 consists of 14 residues. Germline trimming cut 1 base from V and 9 bases from J; bases unmatched to any gene: 8. This CDR3 is CASSLGTGRFGQYF. The CDR3 nucleotides are TGTGCCAGCAGCTTAGGGACAGGGCGGTTCGGGCAGTACTTC.

The gene calls are TRBV5-1 and TRBJ1-5, with D possibly TRBD1 on 5 matching bases. The CDR3 has 14 amino acids. V dropped 0 bases and J dropped 5 bases, with 9 bases sitting between them. Germline CDR1 and CDR2: SGHRS and YFSETQ. This CDR3 is CASSLEAGHQPQHF. The CDR3, as DNA: TGCGCCAGCAGCTTGGAGGCAGGGCATCAGCCCCAGCATTTT.

This chain joins TRBV6-5 and TRBJ2-7; D is perhaps TRBD1 (6 bases). The germline V gene has CDR1 MNHEY and CDR2 SVGAGI. This CDR3 is built from 14 residues. The germline V and J ends were trimmed by 8 bases and 1 base, with 15 bases remaining between them. The CDR3 coding sequence is TGTGCCAGCGGCGGCCGGGACACTTCCTACGAGCAGTACTTC. Residues: CASGGRDTSYEQYF.

This chain joins TRBV27 and TRBJ2-7; D may be TRBD1 (6 bases). The CDR3 runs 15 residues. Germline CDR1 MNHEY, CDR2 SMNVEV (reference sequence). With 2 bases removed from V and 6 bases from J, the gap between germline ends came to 17 bases. The DNA of the CDR3 is TGTGCCAGCAGTTTAGCCGGTCAGGGGCATGGCGAGCAGTACTTC. Encoded protein: CASSLAGQGHGEQYF.

The gene calls are TRBV6-5 and TRBJ2-7, with 11 bases that match TRBD2. Trimming took 2 bases from V and 7 from J; bases not matched to a gene: 7. Per germline, CDR1 MNHEY and CDR2 SVGAGI. The CDR3 is 15 residues long. The CDR3 bases are TGTGCCAGCAGTTACGTGAGTAGCGGGAGGGGGGAGCAGTACTTC. It encodes CASSYVSSGRGEQYF.

The CDR3 DNA follows: TGTGCCTGGAGTGTAGGGCCGGACAGGGGGAGATACAATGAGCAGTTCTTC. This encodes CAWSVGPDRGRYNEQFF. The chain has TRBV30 and TRBJ2-1; the match to TRBD1 covers 10 bases. CDR3 size: 17 residues. The J segment lost 4 bases and the V segment lost 0 bases, leaving 9 bases of the junction unmatched. Germline assignment: CDR1 GTSNPN and CDR2 SVGIG (reference sequence).

V is TRBV2 and J is TRBJ2-5; the D is unclear. The last part of the DNA fits TRBJ2-7 better; the J call may be wrong. This CDR3 contains 14 residues. Germline values: CDR1 SNHLY, CDR2 FYNNEI. CDR3 in DNA: TGTGCCAGCAGTGCGTCAGGCCCTCGATCCGAGCAGTACTTC. Its translation is CASSASGPRSEQYF.

This clone turned up a few times. This chain links TRBV2 with TRBJ1-4, with D unresolved. Trimming removed 9 bases at V and 8 bases at J, with 7 bases between. CDR3 length equals 10 residues. In germline, CDR1 is SNHLY, CDR2 FYNNEI. Written as DNA, the CDR3 is TGTGCCAGTAGGAGCGAAAAACTGTTTTTT. It is translated as CASRSEKLFF.

The chain couples TRBV2 to TRBJ2-5, with D possibly matching TRBD1 (6 bases). Germline loops: CDR1 SNHLY, CDR2 FYNNEI. The CDR3 is 14 residues long. Trimming removed 6 bases from V and 2 bases from J, with 13 bases in between. The DNA of the CDR3 is TGTGCCAGCAGAACAGGGTGGGGGCAAGAGACCCAGTACTTC. Translated: CASRTGWGQETQYF.

This rearrangement joins TRBV5-4 to TRBJ1-2, with a weak D call TRBD1 (5 bases). The germline V and J ends were trimmed by 0 bases and 10 bases, with 10 bases remaining between them. CDR1 and CDR2 (germline): SGHNT, YYREEE (reference sequence). The CDR3 is 12 residues long. DNA for the CDR3: TGTGCCAGCAGCTTGGATGTAGGGGACTACACCTTC. It translates to CASSLDVGDYTF.

This sequence joins TRBV2 and TRBJ1-2; possibly TRBD1 for D (5 bases). Germline V gene sequence: CDR1 SNHLY, CDR2 FYNNEI. Trimming left V 2 bases short and J 8 bases short, with 21 bases between. The CDR3 is 16 amino acids. This CDR3 is CASSEPAGGASRGYTF. CDR3 sequence (DNA): TGTGCCAGCAGTGAACCGGCGGGAGGGGCTAGCAGGGGCTACACCTTC.